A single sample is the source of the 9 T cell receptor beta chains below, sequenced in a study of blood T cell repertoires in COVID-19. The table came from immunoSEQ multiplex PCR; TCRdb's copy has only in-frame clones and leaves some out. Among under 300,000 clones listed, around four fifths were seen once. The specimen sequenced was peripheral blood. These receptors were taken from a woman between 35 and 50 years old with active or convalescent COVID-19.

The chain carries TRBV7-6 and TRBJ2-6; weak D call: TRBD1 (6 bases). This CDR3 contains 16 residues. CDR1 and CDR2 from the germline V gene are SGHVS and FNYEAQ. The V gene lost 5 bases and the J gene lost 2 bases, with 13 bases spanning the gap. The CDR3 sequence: CASSGLQGTGANVLTF. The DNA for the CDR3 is TGTGCCAGCAGCGGACTCCAGGGGACTGGGGCCAACGTCCTGACTTTC.

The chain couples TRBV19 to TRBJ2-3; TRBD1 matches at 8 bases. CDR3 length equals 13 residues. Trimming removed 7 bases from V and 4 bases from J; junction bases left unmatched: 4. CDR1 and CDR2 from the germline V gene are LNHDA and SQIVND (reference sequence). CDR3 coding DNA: TGTGCCAGTACCCGGACAGGGTCAGATACGCAGTATTTT. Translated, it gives CASTRTGSDTQYF.

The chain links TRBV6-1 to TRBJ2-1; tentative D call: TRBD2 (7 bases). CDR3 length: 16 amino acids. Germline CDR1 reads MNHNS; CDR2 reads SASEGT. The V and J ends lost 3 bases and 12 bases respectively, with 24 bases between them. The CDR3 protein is CASSEGRGPVLQGQFF. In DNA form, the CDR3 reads TGTGCCAGCAGTGAGGGGCGGGGGCCCGTCCTCCAGGGGCAGTTCTTC.

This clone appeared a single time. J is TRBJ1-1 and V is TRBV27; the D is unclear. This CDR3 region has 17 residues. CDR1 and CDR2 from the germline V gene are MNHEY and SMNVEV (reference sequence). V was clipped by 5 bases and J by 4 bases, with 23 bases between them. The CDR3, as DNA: TGTGCCAGCAGTCCTCATGGCCCCGAGGGAGCGGGCACTGAAGCTTTCTTT. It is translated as CASSPHGPEGAGTEAFF.

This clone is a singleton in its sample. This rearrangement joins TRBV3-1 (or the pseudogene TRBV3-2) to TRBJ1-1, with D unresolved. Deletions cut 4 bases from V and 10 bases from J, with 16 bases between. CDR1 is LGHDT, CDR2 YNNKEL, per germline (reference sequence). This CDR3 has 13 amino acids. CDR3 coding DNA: TGTGCCAGCAGCCGAACTAGACACGACTTAGCTTTCTTT. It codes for CASSRTRHDLAFF.

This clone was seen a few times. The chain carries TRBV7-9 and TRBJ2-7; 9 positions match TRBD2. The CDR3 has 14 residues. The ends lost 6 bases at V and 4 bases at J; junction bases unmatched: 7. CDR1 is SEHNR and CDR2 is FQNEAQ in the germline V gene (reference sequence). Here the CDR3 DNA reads TGTGCCAGCAGGGCCGGGACTAGCAGTTACGAGCAGTACTTC. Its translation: CASRAGTSSYEQYF.

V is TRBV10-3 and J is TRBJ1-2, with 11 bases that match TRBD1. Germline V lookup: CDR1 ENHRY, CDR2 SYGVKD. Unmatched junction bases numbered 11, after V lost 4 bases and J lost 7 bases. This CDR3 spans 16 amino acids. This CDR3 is CAISVRTGGEVSGYTF. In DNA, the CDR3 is TGTGCCATCAGTGTAAGGACAGGGGGCGAAGTTAGTGGCTACACCTTC.

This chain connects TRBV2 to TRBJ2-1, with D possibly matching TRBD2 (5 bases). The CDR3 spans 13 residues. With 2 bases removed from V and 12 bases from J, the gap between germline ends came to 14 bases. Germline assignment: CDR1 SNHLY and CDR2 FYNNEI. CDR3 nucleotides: TGTGCCAGCAGTGAAATCCTAGCCTCGTGGCAGTTCTTC. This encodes CASSEILASWQFF.

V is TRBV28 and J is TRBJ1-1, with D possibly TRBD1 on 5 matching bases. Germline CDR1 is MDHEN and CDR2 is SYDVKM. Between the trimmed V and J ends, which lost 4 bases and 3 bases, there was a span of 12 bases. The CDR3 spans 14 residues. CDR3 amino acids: CASSSTVPDTEAFF. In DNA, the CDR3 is TGTGCCAGCAGTTCGACAGTCCCTGACACTGAAGCTTTCTTT.